This TCR beta chain was captured in a study of breast tumors, draining lymph nodes, adjacent tissues. Study-wide points: Tumor TCR diversity was below lymph nodes but above nontumor tissue. Compared with basal-like, luminal-like tumors shared significantly more repertoire with nontumor tissue. Data fit most tumor T cells coming from lymph node, expanding in tumor.

The lymph nodes were axillary draining lymph nodes from breast cancer patients. As regards this clonotype: The antigen remains undetermined. A read error may explain this, as a much larger clone is one base away.

Using its own MiXCR run on the multiplex PCR reads, TCRdb lists one record per CDR3 protein. The profile shows about 130,000 distinct CDR3 sequences, approximately 21% of them singletons. The sequence was obtained from a female donor with breast cancer. Some clones in this sample may be carry-over from other donors' samples. Material for sequencing was axillary lymph node tissue.

The CDR3 sequence is CASLTSGKGYEQYF. CDR3 DNA sequence: TGTGCCAGTTTGACTAGCGGGAAGGGTTACGAGCAGTACTTC. The chain links TRBV19 to TRBJ2-7; 11 nucleotides line up with TRBD2. Germline values: CDR1 LNHDA, CDR2 SQIVND (reference sequence). This CDR3 has 14 amino acids. V was pared by 8 bases and J by 4 bases, with 7 bases of the junction left unmatched.